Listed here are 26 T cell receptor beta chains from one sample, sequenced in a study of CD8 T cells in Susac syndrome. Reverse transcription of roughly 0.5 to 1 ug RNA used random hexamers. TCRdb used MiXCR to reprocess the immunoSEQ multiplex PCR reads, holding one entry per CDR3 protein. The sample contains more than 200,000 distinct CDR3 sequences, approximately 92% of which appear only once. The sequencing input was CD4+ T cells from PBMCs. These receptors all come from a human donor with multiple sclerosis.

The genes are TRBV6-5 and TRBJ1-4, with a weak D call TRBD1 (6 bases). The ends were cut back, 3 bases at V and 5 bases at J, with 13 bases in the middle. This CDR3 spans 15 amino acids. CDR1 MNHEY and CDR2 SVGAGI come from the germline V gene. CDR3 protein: CASSYSGVPNEKLFF. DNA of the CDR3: TGTGCCAGCAGTTATTCAGGGGTCCCGAATGAAAAACTGTTTTTT.

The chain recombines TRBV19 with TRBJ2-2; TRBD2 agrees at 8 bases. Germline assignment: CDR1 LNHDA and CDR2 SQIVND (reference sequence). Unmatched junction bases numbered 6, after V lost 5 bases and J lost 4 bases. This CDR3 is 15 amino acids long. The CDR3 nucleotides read TGTGCCAGTAGTCCCAGCGGGAGAGTCACCGGGGAGCTGTTTTTT. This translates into CASSPSGRVTGELFF.

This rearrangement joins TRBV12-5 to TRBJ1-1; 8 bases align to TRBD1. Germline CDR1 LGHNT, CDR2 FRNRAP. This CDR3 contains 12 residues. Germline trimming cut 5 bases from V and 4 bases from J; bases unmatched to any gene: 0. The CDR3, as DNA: TGTGCTAGTGGTGACAGGGGCACTGAAGCTTTCTTT. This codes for CASGDRGTEAFF.

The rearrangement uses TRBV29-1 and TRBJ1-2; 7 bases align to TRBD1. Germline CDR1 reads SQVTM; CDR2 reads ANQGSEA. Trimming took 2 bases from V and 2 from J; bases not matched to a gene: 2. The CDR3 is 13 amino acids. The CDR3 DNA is TGCAGCGTTGAACCAGGGGGGAACTATGGCTACACCTTC. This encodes CSVEPGGNYGYTF.

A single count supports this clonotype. The CDR3 DNA is TGTGCCAGCAGCCAAGGGGGGACAGGGGGCGGCTATGGCTACACCTTC. Translation: CASSQGGTGGGYGYTF. The V gene is TRBV3-1, the J gene TRBJ1-2; 12 nucleotides agree with TRBD1. With 1 base clipped from V and 4 bases from J, the junction kept 4 bases outside the gene matches. In germline, CDR1 is LGHDT, CDR2 YNNKEL (reference sequence). This CDR3 contains 16 residues.

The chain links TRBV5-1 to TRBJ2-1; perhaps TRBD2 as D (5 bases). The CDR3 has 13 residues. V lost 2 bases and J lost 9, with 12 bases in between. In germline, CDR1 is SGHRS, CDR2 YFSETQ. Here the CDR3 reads CASSFTSSVEQFF. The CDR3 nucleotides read TGCGCCAGCAGCTTCACTAGTTCCGTTGAGCAGTTCTTC.

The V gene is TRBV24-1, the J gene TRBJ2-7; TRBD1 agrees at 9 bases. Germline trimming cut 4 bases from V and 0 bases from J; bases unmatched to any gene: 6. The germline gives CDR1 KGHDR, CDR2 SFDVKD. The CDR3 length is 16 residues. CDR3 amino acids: CATSDLTGGISYEQYF. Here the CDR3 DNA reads TGTGCCACCAGTGACCTCACAGGGGGCATCTCCTACGAGCAGTACTTC.

The CDR3 here is CATSRDSGRYNEQFF. CDR3 bases: TGTGCCACCAGCAGAGATAGCGGCAGGTACAATGAGCAGTTCTTC. The chain carries TRBV15 and TRBJ2-1, with a weak D call TRBD2 (6 bases). Germline CDR1 is LNHNV and CDR2 is YYDKDF (reference sequence). CDR3 length: 15 amino acids. Trimming pared 0 bases from V and 4 bases from J, leaving 10 bases between.

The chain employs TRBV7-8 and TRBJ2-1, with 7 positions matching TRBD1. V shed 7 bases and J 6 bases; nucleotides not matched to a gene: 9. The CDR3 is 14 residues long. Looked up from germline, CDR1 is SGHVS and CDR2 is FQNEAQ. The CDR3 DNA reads TGTGCCAGCACCATAGACAGGGCAAGCAATGAGCAGTTCTTC. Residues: CASTIDRASNEQFF.

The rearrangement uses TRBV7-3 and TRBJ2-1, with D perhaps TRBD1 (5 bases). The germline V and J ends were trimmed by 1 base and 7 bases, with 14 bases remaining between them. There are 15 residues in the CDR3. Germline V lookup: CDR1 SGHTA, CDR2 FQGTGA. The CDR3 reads CASSLNPGMLNEQFF. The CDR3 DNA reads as TGTGCCAGCAGCTTAAACCCAGGGATGCTAAATGAGCAGTTCTTC.

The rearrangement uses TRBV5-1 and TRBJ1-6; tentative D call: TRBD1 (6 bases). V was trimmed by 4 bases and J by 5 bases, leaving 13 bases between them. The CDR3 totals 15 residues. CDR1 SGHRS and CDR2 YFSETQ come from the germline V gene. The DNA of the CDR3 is TGCGCCAGCAGCCCAACCGGGACAAATAATTCACCCCTCCACTTT. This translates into CASSPTGTNNSPLHF.

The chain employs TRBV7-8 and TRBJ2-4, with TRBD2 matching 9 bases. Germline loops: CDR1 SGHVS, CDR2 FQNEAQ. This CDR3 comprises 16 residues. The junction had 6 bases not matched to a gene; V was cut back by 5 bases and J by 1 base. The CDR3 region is CASSPLAGMAKNIQYF. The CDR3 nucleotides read TGTGCCAGCAGCCCTCTAGCGGGGATGGCCAAAAACATTCAGTACTTC.

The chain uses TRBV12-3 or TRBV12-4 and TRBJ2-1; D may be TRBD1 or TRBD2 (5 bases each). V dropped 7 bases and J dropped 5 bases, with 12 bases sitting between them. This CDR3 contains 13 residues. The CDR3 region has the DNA TGTGCCAGCACCGCCGGGACCCACAATGAGCAGTTCTTC. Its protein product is CASTAGTHNEQFF.

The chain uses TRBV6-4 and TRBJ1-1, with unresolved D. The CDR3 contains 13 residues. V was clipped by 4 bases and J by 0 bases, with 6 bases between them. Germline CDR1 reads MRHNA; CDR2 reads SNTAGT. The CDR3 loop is CASSARMNTEAFF. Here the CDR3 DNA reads TGTGCCAGCAGTGCCCGGATGAACACTGAAGCTTTCTTT.

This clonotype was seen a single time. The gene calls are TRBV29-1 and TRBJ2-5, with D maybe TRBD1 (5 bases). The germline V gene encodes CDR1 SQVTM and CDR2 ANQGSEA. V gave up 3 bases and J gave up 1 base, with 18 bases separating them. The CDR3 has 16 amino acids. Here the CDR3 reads CSVEGPHRPVQETQYF. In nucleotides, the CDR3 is TGCAGCGTTGAGGGGCCTCATAGGCCGGTCCAAGAGACCCAGTACTTC. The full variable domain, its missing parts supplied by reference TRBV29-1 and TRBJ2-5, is SAVISQKPSRDICQRGTSLTIQCQVDSQVTMMFWYRQQPGQSLTLIATANQGSEATYESGFVIDKFPISRPNLTFSTLTVSNMSPEDSSIYLCSVEGPHRPVQETQYFGPGTRLLVL.

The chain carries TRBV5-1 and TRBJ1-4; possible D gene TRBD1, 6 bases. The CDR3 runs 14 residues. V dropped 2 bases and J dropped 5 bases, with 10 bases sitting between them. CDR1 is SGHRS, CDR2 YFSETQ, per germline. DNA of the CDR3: TGCGCCAGCAGCTTCGGAGGGGGAAATGAAAAACTGTTTTTT. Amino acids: CASSFGGGNEKLFF.

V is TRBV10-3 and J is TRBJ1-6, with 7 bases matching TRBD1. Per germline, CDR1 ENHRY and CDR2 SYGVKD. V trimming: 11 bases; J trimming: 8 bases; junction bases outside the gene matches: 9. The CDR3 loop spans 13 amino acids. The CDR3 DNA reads TGTGCCGCCTCCGGGACAGCAGATTCACCCCTCCACTTT. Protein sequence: CAASGTADSPLHF.

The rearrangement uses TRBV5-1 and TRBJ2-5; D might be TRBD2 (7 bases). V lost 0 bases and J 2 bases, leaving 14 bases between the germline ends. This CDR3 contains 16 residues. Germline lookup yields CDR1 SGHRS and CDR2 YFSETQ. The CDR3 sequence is CASSLAGGHTQETQYF. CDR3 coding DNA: TGCGCCAGCAGCTTGGCGGGGGGCCATACACAAGAGACCCAGTACTTC.

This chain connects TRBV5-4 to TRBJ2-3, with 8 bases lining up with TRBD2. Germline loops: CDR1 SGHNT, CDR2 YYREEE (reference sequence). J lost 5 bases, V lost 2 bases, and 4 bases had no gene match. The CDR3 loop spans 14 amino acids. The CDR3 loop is CASSLAGAGDTQYF. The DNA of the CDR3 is TGTGCCAGCAGCTTAGCGGGAGCTGGAGATACGCAGTATTTT.

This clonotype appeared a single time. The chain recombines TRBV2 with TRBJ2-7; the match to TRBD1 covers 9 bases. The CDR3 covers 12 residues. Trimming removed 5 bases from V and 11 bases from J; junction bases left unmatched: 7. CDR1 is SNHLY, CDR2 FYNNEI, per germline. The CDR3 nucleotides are TGTGCCAGCAGTCTGGACAGGGGTGAGGAGTACTTC. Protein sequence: CASSLDRGEEYF.

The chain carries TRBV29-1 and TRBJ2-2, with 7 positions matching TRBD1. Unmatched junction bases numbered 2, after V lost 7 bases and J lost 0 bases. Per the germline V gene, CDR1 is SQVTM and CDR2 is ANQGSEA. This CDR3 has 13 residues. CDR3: CSAGQANTGELFF. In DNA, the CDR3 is TGCAGCGCTGGACAGGCGAACACCGGGGAGCTGTTTTTT.

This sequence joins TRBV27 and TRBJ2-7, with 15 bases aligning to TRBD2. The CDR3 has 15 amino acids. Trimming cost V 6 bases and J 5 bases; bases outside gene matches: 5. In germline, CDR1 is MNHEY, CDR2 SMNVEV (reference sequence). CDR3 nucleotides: TGTGCCAGCAGCCCCGGGACTAGCGGGAGGAACGAGCAGTACGTC. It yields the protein CASSPGTSGRNEQYV.

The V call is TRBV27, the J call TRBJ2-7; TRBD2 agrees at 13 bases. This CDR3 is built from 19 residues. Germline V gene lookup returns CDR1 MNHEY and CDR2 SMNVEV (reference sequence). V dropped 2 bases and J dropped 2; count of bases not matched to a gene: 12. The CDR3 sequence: CASSLTLPGLAGVPYEQYF. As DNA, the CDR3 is TGTGCCAGCAGTTTAACCCTCCCTGGACTAGCGGGGGTTCCCTACGAGCAGTACTTC.

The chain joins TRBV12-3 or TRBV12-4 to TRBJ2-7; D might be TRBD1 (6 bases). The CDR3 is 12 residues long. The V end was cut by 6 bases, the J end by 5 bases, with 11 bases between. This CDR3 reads CASSLTGNEQYF. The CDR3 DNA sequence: TGTGCCAGCAGCTTAACAGGGAACGAGCAGTACTTC.

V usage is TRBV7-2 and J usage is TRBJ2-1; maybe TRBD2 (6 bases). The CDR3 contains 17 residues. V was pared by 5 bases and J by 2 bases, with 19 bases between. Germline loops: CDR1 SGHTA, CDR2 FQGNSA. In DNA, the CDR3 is TGTGCCAGCAGCCATAGCGGTAGGAGGGGAACCTACAATGAGCAGTTCTTC. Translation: CASSHSGRRGTYNEQFF.

The CDR3 nucleotides read TGTGCCAGCAGCCGGATGACAGGCGCCAACACTGAAGCTTTCTTT. Translating it yields CASSRMTGANTEAFF. The V call is TRBV3-1, the J call TRBJ1-1; maybe TRBD1 (6 bases). The CDR3 spans 15 residues. The V end lost 4 bases, the J end lost 2 bases, and 14 bases lay between the germline ends. CDR1 is LGHDT and CDR2 is YNNKEL in the germline V gene (reference sequence).